Sequencing of this TCR beta chain was carried out in a study of regulatory T cells in long-lasting Graves disease. In building TCR beta libraries, iRepertoire HTBI primers were used together with Arm-PCR of CDR3 regions. TCRdb fed the multiplex PCR reads into MiXCR, producing one record per CDR3 protein. The repertoire holds more than 300,000 distinct CDR3 sequences, with 15% to 19% as singletons. The sample's time point: newly diagnosed GD, antithyroid drugs for less than 3 months. Construction of the TCR library relied on RNA isolated from PBMCs. Recruitment took place at an endocrinology department in Xi'an, China. Trimming stripped 3 bases from V and 0 bases from J, with 19 bases between. The CDR3 length is 18 residues. The germline V gene encodes CDR1 SGHTA and CDR2 FQGNSA. General study results and limits: Rather than thyroid tissue, only peripheral blood underwent study. Persistent patients shared more public clonotypes (under 3,000) than newly diagnosed patients (about 1,000).

The sample holds many counts of this clonotype. What it binds is unknown. V gene TRBV7-2 combines with J gene TRBJ2-3, with D perhaps TRBD1 or TRBD2 (5 bases each). The receptor was isolated from a female donor with Graves disease. The material was peripheral blood mononuclear cells (PBMCs), obtained at new diagnosis, from a patient treated with antithyroid drugs. The DNA of the CDR3 is TGTGCCAGCAGCTTCCGGGGCCCGCATTCCGCTAGCACAGATACGCAGTATTTT. This sequence encodes CASSFRGPHSASTDTQYF.